These T cell receptor beta chains were read from a single sample in a study of cytomegalovirus exposure and HLA in healthy donors. Produced via immunoSEQ multiplex PCR; TCRdb's table is partial and in-frame only. The top ten hold about 0.86% of the sample, which has approximately 280,000 clones, 88% seen once. Sequencing was performed on PBMCs. These receptors came from a woman younger than 35 in good health and CMV-seronegative. Each CDR3 is given with its conserved first and last residue. D genes are given only for firm matches. Size is stated for part of the rows, as once, few or many counts, or as a class when the clone is expanded.

v_gene: TRBV9
d_gene: TRBD1
abundance: .
j_gene: TRBJ1-1
CDR3nt: TGTGCCAGCAGCGTAGTAGACAGGGCCAACCCCTCTTACACTGAAGCTTTCTTT
CDR3aa: CASSVVDRANPSYTEAFF

v_gene: TRBV5-1
d_gene: TRBD1
abundance: .
j_gene: TRBJ2-3
CDR3nt: TGCGCCAGCAGCTTGGCCCTCAGGGGGTCGAGCACAGATACGCAGTATTTT
CDR3aa: CASSLALRGSSTDTQYF

v_gene: TRBV6-6
d_gene: TRBD1
abundance: .
j_gene: TRBJ1-1
CDR3nt: TGTGCCAGCACCGCGGACAGGGGCCGGTCTGAAGCTTTCTTT
CDR3aa: CASTADRGRSEAFF

v_gene: TRBV29-1
d_gene: .
abundance: once
j_gene: TRBJ2-6
CDR3nt: TGCAGCGTTTACGGACTATCATCTGGGGCCAACGTCCTGACTTTC
CDR3aa: CSVYGLSSGANVLTF

v_gene: TRBV9
d_gene: TRBD2
abundance: .
j_gene: TRBJ2-3
CDR3nt: TGTGCCAGCAGCGTAGCTCCCGGGAGGGCCGCAGATACGCAGTATTTT
CDR3aa: CASSVAPGRAADTQYF

v_gene: TRBV28
d_gene: .
abundance: .
j_gene: TRBJ2-3
CDR3nt: TGTGCCAGCAGTTTGCCCCCTTGGGGCAGTCAAGTAACCACAGATACGCAGTATTTT
CDR3aa: CASSLPPWGSQVTTDTQYF

v_gene: TRBV6-5
d_gene: TRBD1
abundance: .
j_gene: TRBJ2-7
CDR3nt: TGTGCCAGCAGTTACTCTACAGGGGGTGAAGGGTGGGAGCAGTACTTC
CDR3aa: CASSYSTGGEGWEQYF

v_gene: TRBV5-4
d_gene: TRBD1
abundance: .
j_gene: TRBJ1-2
CDR3nt: TGTGCCAGCACCTTGGGAGGGGGCAGTAACTATGGCTACACCTTC
CDR3aa: CASTLGGGSNYGYTF

v_gene: TRBV27
d_gene: TRBD1
abundance: .
j_gene: TRBJ1-6
CDR3nt: TGTGCCACGTCCCCCGGGCAGGGGGCGAATTCACCCCTCCACTTT
CDR3aa: CATSPGQGANSPLHF

v_gene: TRBV5-4
d_gene: .
abundance: .
j_gene: TRBJ1-1
CDR3nt: TGTGCCAGCAGCCCCGGGAGGGCCACTGAAGCTTTCTTT
CDR3aa: CASSPGRATEAFF

v_gene: TRBV5-8
d_gene: TRBD1
abundance: .
j_gene: TRBJ2-3
CDR3nt: TGTGCCAGCAGCGGGGACAGGGGAAGAGATACGCAGTATTTT
CDR3aa: CASSGDRGRDTQYF

v_gene: TRBV5-1
d_gene: TRBD2
abundance: .
j_gene: TRBJ2-7
CDR3nt: TGCGCCAGCAGCCATGGGGTCGGCGCGGGAGGGTCCTACGAGCAGTACTTC
CDR3aa: CASSHGVGAGGSYEQYF

v_gene: TRBV14
d_gene: TRBD1
abundance: .
j_gene: TRBJ2-1
CDR3nt: TGTGCCAGCAGCCAAGTCGGGACAGGGGGCTGGAATGAGCAGTTCTTC
CDR3aa: CASSQVGTGGWNEQFF

v_gene: TRBV19
d_gene: .
abundance: .
j_gene: TRBJ1-5
CDR3nt: TGTGCCAGTAGTATGGTAGGGGGTCAGCCCCAGCATTTT
CDR3aa: CASSMVGGQPQHF

v_gene: TRBV5-1
d_gene: .
abundance: .
j_gene: TRBJ2-1
CDR3nt: TGCGCCAGCAGAGTAGCGGCGTTGGCGGATGAGCAGTTCTTC
CDR3aa: CASRVAALADEQFF

v_gene: TRBV7-3
d_gene: .
abundance: .
j_gene: TRBJ2-7
CDR3nt: TGTGCCAGCAGCTTATACGGCGGGGGCACATACGAGCAGTACTTC
CDR3aa: CASSLYGGGTYEQYF

v_gene: TRBV27
d_gene: TRBD2
abundance: .
j_gene: TRBJ2-7
CDR3nt: TGTGCCAGCAGAGGACTAGCGGTTACCTACGAGCAGTACTTC
CDR3aa: CASRGLAVTYEQYF

v_gene: TRBV5-4
d_gene: TRBD2
abundance: .
j_gene: TRBJ2-7
CDR3nt: TGTGCCAGCAGCTTGAGAGCGGGAGGGGGAGAGCAGTACTTC
CDR3aa: CASSLRAGGGEQYF

v_gene: TRBV5-1
d_gene: .
abundance: .
j_gene: TRBJ2-7
CDR3nt: TGCGCCAGCAGCTTTAACGGGGTTTCCTACGAGCAGTACTTC
CDR3aa: CASSFNGVSYEQYF

v_gene: TRBV27
d_gene: .
abundance: .
j_gene: TRBJ2-5
CDR3nt: TGTGCCAGCACACCAAGACCAGGGGATCCCTCGTTAGCCCAGTACTTC
CDR3aa: CASTPRPGDPSLAQYF

v_gene: TRBV4-1
d_gene: TRBD1
abundance: .
j_gene: TRBJ2-3
CDR3nt: TGCGCCAGCAGCCTCCGACAGGGTCCCAGCACAGATACGCAGTATTTT
CDR3aa: CASSLRQGPSTDTQYF

v_gene: TRBV30
d_gene: TRBD1
abundance: .
j_gene: TRBJ2-5
CDR3nt: TGTGCCGGGAGCCAGGGGGTCCAAGAGACCCAGTACTTC
CDR3aa: CAGSQGVQETQYF

v_gene: TRBV7-6
d_gene: TRBD1
abundance: few
j_gene: TRBJ2-7
CDR3nt: TGTGCCAGCAGCAAAGGACAGGGATCCTACGAGCAGTACTTC
CDR3aa: CASSKGQGSYEQYF

v_gene: TRBV27
d_gene: .
abundance: .
j_gene: TRBJ1-1
CDR3nt: TGTGCCAGCAGTTACCGTAGGGGGACTGAAGCTTTCTTT
CDR3aa: CASSYRRGTEAFF

v_gene: TRBV5-6
d_gene: TRBD2
abundance: .
j_gene: TRBJ2-3
CDR3nt: TGTGCCAGCAGCTTCGGGCGGGAGTGGGGACTGGATACGCAGTATTTT
CDR3aa: CASSFGREWGLDTQYF

v_gene: TRBV28
d_gene: .
abundance: .
j_gene: TRBJ1-1
CDR3nt: TGTGCCAGCAGCTACGTCACTGGAGGGACTGAAGCTTTCTTT
CDR3aa: CASSYVTGGTEAFF

v_gene: TRBV7-2
d_gene: TRBD1
abundance: .
j_gene: TRBJ2-5
CDR3nt: TGTGCCAGCAGCTTACAAACAGGGGAAGAGACCCAGTACTTC
CDR3aa: CASSLQTGEETQYF

v_gene: TRBV2
d_gene: TRBD2
abundance: .
j_gene: TRBJ2-5
CDR3nt: TGTGCCAGCAGTGATATAGTGACTAGCGTTCGGGAGACCCAGTACTTC
CDR3aa: CASSDIVTSVRETQYF